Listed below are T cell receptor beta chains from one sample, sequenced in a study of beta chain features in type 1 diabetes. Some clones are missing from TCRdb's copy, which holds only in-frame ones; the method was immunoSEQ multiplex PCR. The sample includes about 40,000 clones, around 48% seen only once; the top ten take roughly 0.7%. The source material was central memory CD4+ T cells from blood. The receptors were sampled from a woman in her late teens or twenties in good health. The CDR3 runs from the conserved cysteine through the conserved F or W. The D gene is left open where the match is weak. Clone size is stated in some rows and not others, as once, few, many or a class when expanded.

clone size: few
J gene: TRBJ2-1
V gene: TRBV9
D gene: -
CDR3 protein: CASSVAPADNYNEQFF
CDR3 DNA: TGTGCCAGCAGCGTAGCCCCAGCGGATAACTACAATGAGCAGTTCTTC

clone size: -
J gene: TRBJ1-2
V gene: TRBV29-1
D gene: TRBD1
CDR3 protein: CSVTGTALYGYTF
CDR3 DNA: TGCAGCGTGACGGGGACAGCCCTCTATGGCTACACCTTC

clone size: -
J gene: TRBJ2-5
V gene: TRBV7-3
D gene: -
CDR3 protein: CASSLSGAETQYF
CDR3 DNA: TGTGCCAGCAGCTTAAGTGGGGCGGAGACCCAGTACTTC

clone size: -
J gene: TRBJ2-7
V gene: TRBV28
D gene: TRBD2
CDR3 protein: CASSPSLAGRYEQYF
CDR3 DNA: TGTGCCAGCAGTCCCTCCCTAGCGGGACGCTACGAGCAGTACTTC

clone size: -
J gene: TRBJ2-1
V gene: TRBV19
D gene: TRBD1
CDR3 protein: CATVRDSAYNEQFF
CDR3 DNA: TGTGCCACCGTCCGGGACAGCGCTTACAATGAGCAGTTCTTC

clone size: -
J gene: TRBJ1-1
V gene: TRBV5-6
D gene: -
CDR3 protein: CASSLYSWAMNTEAFF
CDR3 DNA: TGTGCCAGCAGCTTGTACTCTTGGGCCATGAACACTGAAGCTTTCTTT

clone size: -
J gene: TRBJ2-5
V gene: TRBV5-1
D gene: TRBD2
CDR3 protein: CASSLPSGGRGETQYF
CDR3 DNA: TGCGCCAGCAGCTTGCCTAGCGGGGGGAGAGGAGAGACCCAGTACTTC

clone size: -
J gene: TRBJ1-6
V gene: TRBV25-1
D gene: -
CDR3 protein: CASSERAGVNSPLHF
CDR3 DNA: TGTGCCAGCAGTGAAAGGGCAGGGGTGAATTCACCCCTCCACTTT

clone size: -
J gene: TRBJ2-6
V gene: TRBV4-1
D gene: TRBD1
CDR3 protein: CASSQEEQGSGANVLTF
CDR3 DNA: TGCGCCAGCAGCCAAGAGGAACAGGGGTCTGGGGCCAACGTCCTGACTTTC

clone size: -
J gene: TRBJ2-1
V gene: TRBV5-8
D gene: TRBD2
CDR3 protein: CASSLSSGGDNEQFF
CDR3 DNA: TGTGCCAGCAGCTTGTCTAGCGGGGGAGACAATGAGCAGTTCTTC

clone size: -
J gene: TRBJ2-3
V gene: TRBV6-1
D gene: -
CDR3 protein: CASSETVSGGTTQYF
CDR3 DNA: TGTGCCAGCAGTGAAACAGTCTCGGGGGGCACAACGCAGTATTTT

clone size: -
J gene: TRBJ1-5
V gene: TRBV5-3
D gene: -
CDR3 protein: CARSFRGYLDNQPQHF
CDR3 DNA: TGTGCCAGAAGCTTTAGGGGCTACCTTGACAATCAGCCCCAGCATTTT

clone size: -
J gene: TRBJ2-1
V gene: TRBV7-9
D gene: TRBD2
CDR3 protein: CASSLSLAGSYNEQFF
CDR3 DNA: TGTGCCAGCAGCTTATCCCTAGCGGGGTCATACAATGAGCAGTTCTTC

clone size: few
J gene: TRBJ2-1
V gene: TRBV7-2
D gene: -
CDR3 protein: CASSLGHNREQFF
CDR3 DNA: TGTGCCAGCAGTCTTGGACACAACCGTGAGCAGTTCTTC

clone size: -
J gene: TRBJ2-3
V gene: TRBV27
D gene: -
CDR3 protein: CASSLSTRVYTQYF
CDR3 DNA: TGTGCCAGCAGTTTGTCAACCAGGGTATATACGCAGTATTTT

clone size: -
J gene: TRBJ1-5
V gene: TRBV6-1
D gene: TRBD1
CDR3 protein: CATVGQSNQPQHF
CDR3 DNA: TGTGCCACGGTGGGACAGAGCAATCAGCCCCAGCATTTT

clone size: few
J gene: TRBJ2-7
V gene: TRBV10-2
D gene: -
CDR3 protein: CASSQTGAYEQYF
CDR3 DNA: TGCGCCAGCAGTCAGACAGGAGCCTACGAGCAGTACTTC

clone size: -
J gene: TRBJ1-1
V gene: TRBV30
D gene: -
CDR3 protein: CAWSGLSMNTEAFF
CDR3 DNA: TGTGCCTGGAGTGGACTGAGTATGAACACTGAAGCTTTCTTT

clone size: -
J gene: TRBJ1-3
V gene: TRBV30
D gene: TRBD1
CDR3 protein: CAWRERLTGGGGNTIYF
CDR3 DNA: TGTGCCTGGAGGGAGAGACTGACAGGGGGAGGTGGAAACACCATATATTTT

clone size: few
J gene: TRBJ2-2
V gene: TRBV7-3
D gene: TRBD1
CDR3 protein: CASSLNSMQGAENTGELFF
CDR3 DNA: TGTGCCAGCAGCTTAAACTCGATGCAGGGGGCGGAGAACACCGGGGAGCTGTTTTTT

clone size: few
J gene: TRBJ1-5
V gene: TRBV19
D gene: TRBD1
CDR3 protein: CASSIGGQFQPQHF
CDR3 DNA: TGTGCCAGTAGTATAGGGGGACAGTTTCAGCCCCAGCATTTT

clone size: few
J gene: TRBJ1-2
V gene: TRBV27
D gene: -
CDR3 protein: CASSLLPLTSGGSYGYTF
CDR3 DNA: TGTGCCAGCAGTCTACTCCCCTTGACCTCGGGGGGAAGTTATGGCTACACCTTC

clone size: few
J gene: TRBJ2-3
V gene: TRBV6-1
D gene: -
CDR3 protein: CASSPLGSLTDTQYF
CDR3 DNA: TGTGCCAGCAGTCCGTTAGGGAGTCTCACAGATACGCAGTATTTT

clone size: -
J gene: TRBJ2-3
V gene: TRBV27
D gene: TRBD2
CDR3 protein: CASRGGSGRVADTQYF
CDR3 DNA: TGTGCCAGCAGGGGCGGTAGCGGGAGGGTAGCAGATACGCAGTATTTT

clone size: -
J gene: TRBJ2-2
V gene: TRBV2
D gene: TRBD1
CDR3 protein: CASINRGRSSNTGELFF
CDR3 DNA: TGTGCCAGCATCAACAGGGGGCGATCCTCGAACACCGGGGAGCTGTTTTTT

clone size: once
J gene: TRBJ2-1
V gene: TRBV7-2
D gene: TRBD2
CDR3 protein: CASSPTSNPYNEQFF
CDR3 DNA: TGTGCCAGCAGTCCGACTAGCAACCCCTACAATGAGCAGTTCTTC

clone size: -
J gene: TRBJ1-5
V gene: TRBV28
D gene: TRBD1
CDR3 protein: CASSHGQGNQPQHF
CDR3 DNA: TGTGCCAGCAGTCATGGACAGGGAAATCAGCCCCAGCATTTT

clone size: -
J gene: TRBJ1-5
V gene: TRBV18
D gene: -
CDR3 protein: CASSPFQGRMNNQPQHF
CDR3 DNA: TGTGCCAGCTCACCATTTCAGGGGCGGATGAACAATCAGCCCCAGCATTTT

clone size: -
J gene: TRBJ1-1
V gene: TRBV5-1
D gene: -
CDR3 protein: CASSFGGVGTEAFF
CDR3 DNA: TGCGCCAGCAGCTTTGGGGGCGTGGGGACTGAAGCTTTCTTT

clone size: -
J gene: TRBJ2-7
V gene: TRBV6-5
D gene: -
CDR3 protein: CASSFGIGPGEQYF
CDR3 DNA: TGTGCCAGCAGTTTCGGGATAGGGCCGGGTGAGCAGTACTTC

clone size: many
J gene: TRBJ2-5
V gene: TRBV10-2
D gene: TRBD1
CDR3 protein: CASSLDRVGQETQYF
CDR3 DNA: TGCGCCAGCAGTCTAGACAGGGTAGGGCAAGAGACCCAGTACTTC

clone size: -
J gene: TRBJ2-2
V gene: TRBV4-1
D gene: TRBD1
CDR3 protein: CASSLPQGAGTGELFF
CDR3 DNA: TGCGCCAGCAGCCTTCCCCAGGGGGCGGGCACCGGGGAGCTGTTTTTT

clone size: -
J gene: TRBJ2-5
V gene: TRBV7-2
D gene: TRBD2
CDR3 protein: CASSLGLEETQYF
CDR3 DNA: TGTGCCAGCAGCTTGGGACTAGAAGAGACCCAGTACTTC

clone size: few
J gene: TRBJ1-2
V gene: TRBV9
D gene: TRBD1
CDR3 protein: CASSVAAQGHGYTF
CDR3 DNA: TGTGCCAGCAGCGTAGCTGCACAGGGGCATGGCTACACCTTC

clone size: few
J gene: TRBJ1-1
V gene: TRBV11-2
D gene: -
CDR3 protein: CASSLGAVPPTEAFF
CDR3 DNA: TGTGCCAGCAGCTTAGGAGCGGTACCCCCCACTGAAGCTTTCTTT

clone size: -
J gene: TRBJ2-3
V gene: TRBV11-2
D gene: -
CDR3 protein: CASSWPGRGDTQYF
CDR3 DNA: TGTGCCAGCAGCTGGCCGGGGAGAGGGGATACGCAGTATTTT

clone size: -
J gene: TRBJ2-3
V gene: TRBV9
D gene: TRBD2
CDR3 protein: CASSRAGRMDTQYF
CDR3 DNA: TGTGCCAGCAGCCGAGCGGGGAGGATGGATACGCAGTATTTT

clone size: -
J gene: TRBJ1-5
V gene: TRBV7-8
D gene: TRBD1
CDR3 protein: CASSLDYRGGNQPQHF
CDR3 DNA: TGTGCCAGCAGCTTAGACTACAGGGGGGGCAATCAGCCCCAGCATTTT

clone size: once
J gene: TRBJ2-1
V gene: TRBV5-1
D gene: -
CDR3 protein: CASSLNPQGSYNEQFF
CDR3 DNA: TGCGCCAGCAGCTTGAACCCCCAGGGCTCCTACAATGAGCAGTTCTTC

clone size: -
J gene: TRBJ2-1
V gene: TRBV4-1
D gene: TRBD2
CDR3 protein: CASSERERSSYNEQFF
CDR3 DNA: TGCGCCAGCAGCGAGCGGGAGAGAAGCTCCTACAATGAGCAGTTCTTC

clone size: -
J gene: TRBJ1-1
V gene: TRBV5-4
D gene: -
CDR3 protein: CASSLRGGPEAFF
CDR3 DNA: TGTGCCAGCAGCTTGCGGGGGGGCCCTGAAGCTTTCTTT

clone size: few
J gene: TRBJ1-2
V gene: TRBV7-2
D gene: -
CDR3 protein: CASSFATGSGGYTF
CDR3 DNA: TGTGCCAGCAGCTTCGCTACAGGGTCGGGAGGCTACACCTTC